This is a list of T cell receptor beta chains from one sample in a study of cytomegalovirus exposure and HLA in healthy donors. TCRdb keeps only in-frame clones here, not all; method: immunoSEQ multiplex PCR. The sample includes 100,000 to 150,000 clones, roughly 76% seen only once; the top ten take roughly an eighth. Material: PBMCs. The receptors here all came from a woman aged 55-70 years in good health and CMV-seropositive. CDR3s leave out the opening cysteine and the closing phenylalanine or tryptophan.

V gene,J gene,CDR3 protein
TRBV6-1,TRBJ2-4,ASSSGTGTNIQY
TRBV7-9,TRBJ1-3,ASSFLGGSGNTIY
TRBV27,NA,ASRRPGQSSYEQY
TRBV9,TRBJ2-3,ASSDLAGANTDTQY
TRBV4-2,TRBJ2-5,ASSASRGSETQY
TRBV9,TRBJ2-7,ASSVGVGGNGEQY
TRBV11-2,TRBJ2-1,ASSLGQGINEQF
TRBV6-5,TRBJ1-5,ASSTGRSGQPQH
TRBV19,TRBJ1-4,ASRTDSVATNEKLF
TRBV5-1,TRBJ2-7,ASSLVVGRRTGGYDEQY
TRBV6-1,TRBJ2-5,ASGDRLQETQY
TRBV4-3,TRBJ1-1,ASSQDIYTEAF
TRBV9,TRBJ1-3,ASSVQGTGNTIY
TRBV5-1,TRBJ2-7,ASSGGQGYEQY
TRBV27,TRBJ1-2,ASGRTGGRGYT
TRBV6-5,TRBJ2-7,ASSPSDRAYEQY
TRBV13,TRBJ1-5,ASSQTTGEAGNQPQH
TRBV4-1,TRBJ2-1,ASSLGRSSYNEQF
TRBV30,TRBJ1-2,AWSITANYGYT
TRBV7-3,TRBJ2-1,ASSLTGSVYNEQF
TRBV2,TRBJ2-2,ASSGLAGGNTGELF
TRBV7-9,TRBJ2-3,ASSLAGGSTDTQY
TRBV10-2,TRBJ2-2,ASSEIASGGGGTGELF
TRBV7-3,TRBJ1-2,ASSLSGQGDGYT
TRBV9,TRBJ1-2,ASSLRDRSNYGYT
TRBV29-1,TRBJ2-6,SVEVSSGANVLT
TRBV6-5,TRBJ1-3,ASSYRAGTPGNTIY
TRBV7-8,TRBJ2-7,ASSLRPSGGSYEQY
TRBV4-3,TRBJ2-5,ASSQDWGGGRQTQY
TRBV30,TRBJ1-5,AWSFAYGGQGQPQH
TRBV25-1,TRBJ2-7,ASSEGTGGGFYEQY
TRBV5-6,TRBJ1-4,ASSLDGENEKLF